This is a list of T cell receptor beta chains from one sample in a study of T cell repertoires in cytomegalovirus infection. In TCRdb, the reads were re-called with MiXCR into one record per CDR3 protein. Seen here are more than 300,000 distinct CDR3 sequences, roughly 36% observed once, and the top ten hold approximately 15%. Their target antigens are unknown. This sample comprised cultured PBMCs, obtained from culture after CMV antigen stimulation. The source of these receptors is a human donor in good health (CMV status not recorded). Some clones in this sample may be carry-over from other donors' samples. Each CDR3 is given with its conserved first and last residue. A D gene is named only where the DNA matches it firmly. Not every row has a clone size; where given, it reads once, few, many or a size class.

J | D | size | V | DNA | CDR3
TRBJ2-1 | . | few | TRBV7-6 | TGTGCCAGCAGCTTAGGACCAGATATCGCAAATGAGCAGTTCTTC | CASSLGPDIANEQFF
TRBJ1-5 | . | few | TRBV20-1 | TGCAGTGCCACAGACAGTAATCAGCCCCAGCATTTT | CSATDSNQPQHF
TRBJ2-1 | TRBD1 | few | TRBV14 | TGTGCCAGCAGCCAAGTGAAGGGGGCTTTGTGGAATGAGCAGTTCTTC | CASSQVKGALWNEQFF
TRBJ1-4 | . | . | TRBV19 | TGTGCCAGTAGTGCGGGGGAGGTTGAAAAACTGTTTTTT | CASSAGEVEKLFF
TRBJ2-2 | . | . | TRBV12-3/TRBV12-4 | TGTGCCAGCAGTCATCCACCGACGGACAGACCCGGGGAGCTGTTTTTT | CASSHPPTDRPGELFF
TRBJ1-1 | . | . | TRBV24-1 | TGTGCCACCAGTGATGGGCATATAGGTGCGGCTCGTGAAGCTTTCTTT | CATSDGHIGAAREAFF
TRBJ2-7 | . | few | TRBV5-4 | TGTGCCAGCAGCTTGCCGGGATTCACCCACGAGCAGTACTTC | CASSLPGFTHEQYF
TRBJ1-2 | TRBD1 | . | TRBV27 | TGTGCCAGCAGTTCACAGGGGCCCTATGGCTACACCTTC | CASSSQGPYGYTF
TRBJ2-5 | . | . | TRBV6-5 | TGTGCCAGCAATCGGGCCGAGACCCAGTACTTC | CASNRAETQYF
TRBJ2-5 | TRBD1 | few | TRBV7-9 | TGTGCCATCAATGGACAGGGGGAGACCCAGTACTTC | CAINGQGETQYF
TRBJ2-5 | . | few | TRBV27 | TGTGCCAGCAGTCCTGGCAGGGTGGGGAACCAAGAGACCCAGTACTTC | CASSPGRVGNQETQYF
TRBJ2-5 | TRBD1 | . | TRBV20-1 | TGCAGTGCAAGGGGACAGCTTCAAGAGACCCAGTACTTC | CSARGQLQETQYF
TRBJ1-2 | TRBD1 | few | TRBV12-3/TRBV12-4 | TGTGCCAGCAGTCCCCGGGACAGGGTATCATCAGGCTACACCTTC | CASSPRDRVSSGYTF
TRBJ2-6 | . | many | TRBV7-2 | TGTGCCAGCAGACAGGGCTGGGCCAACGTCCTGACTTTC | CASRQGWANVLTF
TRBJ1-5 | . | . | TRBV19 | TGTGCCAGTAGTTCTAACAGGCTCGGCAATCAGCCCCAGCATTTT | CASSSNRLGNQPQHF
TRBJ2-1 | . | . | TRBV20-1 | TGCAGTGCTAGGGTCTTCGAGGGGGGGTACAATGAGCAGTTCTTC | CSARVFEGGYNEQFF
TRBJ2-3 | . | . | TRBV7-9 | TGTGCCAGCAGCGCCCGACTTAGCGCGGTAGATACGCAGTATTTT | CASSARLSAVDTQYF
TRBJ2-5 | . | few | TRBV29-1 | . | CSVGRGSTSETQYF
TRBJ2-5 | . | . | TRBV7-2 | TGTGCCAGCAGCTTAGGCCCCTCGGAGCGCACACAAGAGACCCAGTACTTC | CASSLGPSERTQETQYF
TRBJ1-2 | . | . | TRBV4-3 | TGCGCCAGCAGCCAGATAGGACAGTACTATGGCTACACCTTC | CASSQIGQYYGYTF
TRBJ2-5 | . | . | TRBV6-2/TRBV6-3 | TGTGCCAGCAGAGAACCGCAAGAGACCCAGTACTTC | CASREPQETQYF
TRBJ2-7 | . | many | TRBV9 | TGTGCCAGCAACCCGGAGGGGAATCGCGAGCAGTACTTC | CASNPEGNREQYF
TRBJ2-7 | . | few | TRBV24-1 | TGTGCCACCAGTGACCCCCCGTCCTACGAGCAGTACTTC | CATSDPPSYEQYF
TRBJ1-3 | . | once | TRBV18 | TGTGCCAGCTCACCACAAGGGCTGACGGCTTCTGGAAACACCATATATTTT | CASSPQGLTASGNTIYF
TRBJ2-3 | TRBD1 | . | TRBV27 | TGTGCCAGCAGCGGACAGGGGGCGAGCACAGATACGCAGTATTTT | CASSGQGASTDTQYF
TRBJ1-1 | TRBD1 | . | TRBV10-3 | TGTGCCATCAGTGAGCCCTCACAGGGGGCGAACACTGAAGCTTTCTTT | CAISEPSQGANTEAFF
TRBJ2-3 | TRBD1 | . | TRBV30 | TGTGCCTGGAGCCTTCGCGACAGGGGTGGAGATACGCAGTATTTT | CAWSLRDRGGDTQYF
TRBJ1-5 | TRBD1 | . | TRBV7-6 | TGTGCCAGCAGCTCTTGGACAGGGGGCGGGGGTCAGCCCCAGCATTTT | CASSSWTGGGGQPQHF
TRBJ2-5 | TRBD1 | many | TRBV19 | TGTGCCAGTAGTGGCTACAGGGGCCAAGAGACCCAGTACTTC | CASSGYRGQETQYF
TRBJ1-1 | . | . | TRBV18 | TGTGCCAGCTCACCACCGACCAGAAATGAAGCTTTCTTT | CASSPPTRNEAFF
TRBJ2-5 | TRBD1 | . | TRBV3-1 | TGTGCCAGCTACCAACAGGGGGCGGTCCAGTACTTC | CASYQQGAVQYF
TRBJ2-1 | . | many | TRBV7-2 | TGTGCCAGCAGCTTAGGGACTATTTCCTACAATGAGCAGTTCTTC | CASSLGTISYNEQFF
TRBJ1-1 | . | many | TRBV7-2 | TGTGCCAGCAGCTTAGAACGGCGGCCGAACACTGAAGCTTTCTTT | CASSLERRPNTEAFF
TRBJ2-1 | TRBD2 | few | TRBV6-1 | TGTGCCAGCAGTGAAGGCGGGAGGGTGCAGTTCTTC | CASSEGGRVQFF
TRBJ2-5 | . | many | TRBV7-2 | TGTGCCAGCAGCCTACAGTTAAAGGGCCAGTACTTC | CASSLQLKGQYF
TRBJ2-3 | . | . | TRBV7-8 | TGTGCCAGCAGCCGAATGACAGATACGCAGTATTTT | CASSRMTDTQYF
TRBJ2-7 | TRBD2 | . | TRBV30 | TGTGCCAGGATACGACTAGCGGGAGTCTACGAGCAGTACTTC | CARIRLAGVYEQYF
TRBJ2-1 | . | few | TRBV4-3 | TGCGCCAGCAGCGTCACCACGGTTGGGGGTGAGCAGTTCTTC | CASSVTTVGGEQFF
TRBJ1-2 | TRBD1 | . | TRBV10-3 | TGTGCCATAGGACAGGGGATCCATGGCTACACCTTC | CAIGQGIHGYTF
TRBJ2-7 | TRBD2 | many | TRBV7-2 | TGTGCCAGCAGCTTAGATGGGGTAGCGGGCCGGGAGCAGTACTTC | CASSLDGVAGREQYF
TRBJ2-3 | TRBD2 | . | TRBV5-6 | TGTGCCAGCAGCTTGGGACTAGCGGCTAGCACAGATACGCAGTATTTT | CASSLGLAASTDTQYF
TRBJ2-6 | TRBD1 | few | TRBV10-3 | TGTGCCATCAGTGAGGGGACAGGGGGGACAACGGGGGCCAACGTCCTGACTTTC | CAISEGTGGTTGANVLTF
TRBJ2-6 | . | . | TRBV27 | TGTGCCAGCAGTGAAAACTCTGGGGCCAACGTCCTGACTTTC | CASSENSGANVLTF
TRBJ2-3 | TRBD2 | . | TRBV20-1 | TGCAGTGCTAGAGACCATACTAGCGGGATCACAGATACGCAGTATTTT | CSARDHTSGITDTQYF
TRBJ2-1 | TRBD2 | . | TRBV5-6 | TGTGCCAGCAGCGTCGGACTAGCGGGATGGGAGCAGTTCTTC | CASSVGLAGWEQFF